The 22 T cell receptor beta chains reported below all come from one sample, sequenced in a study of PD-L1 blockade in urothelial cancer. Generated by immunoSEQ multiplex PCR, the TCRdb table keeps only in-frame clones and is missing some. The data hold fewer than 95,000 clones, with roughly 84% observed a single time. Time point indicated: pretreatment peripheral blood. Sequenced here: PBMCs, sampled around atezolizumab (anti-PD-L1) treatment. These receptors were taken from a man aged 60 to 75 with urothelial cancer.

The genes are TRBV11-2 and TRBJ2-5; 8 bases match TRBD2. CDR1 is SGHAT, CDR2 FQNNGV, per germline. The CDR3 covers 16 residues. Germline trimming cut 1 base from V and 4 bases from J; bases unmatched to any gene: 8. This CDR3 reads CASSLGPGGPRETQYF. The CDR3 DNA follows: TGTGCCAGCAGCTTAGGCCCGGGGGGGCCTCGAGAGACCCAGTACTTC.

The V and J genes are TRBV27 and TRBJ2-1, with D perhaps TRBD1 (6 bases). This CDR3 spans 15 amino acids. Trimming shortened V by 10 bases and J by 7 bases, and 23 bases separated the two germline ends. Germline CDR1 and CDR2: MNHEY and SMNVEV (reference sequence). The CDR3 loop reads CATRLMARGLNEQFF. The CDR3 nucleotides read TGTGCCACCCGACTTATGGCCAGGGGATTAAATGAGCAGTTCTTC.

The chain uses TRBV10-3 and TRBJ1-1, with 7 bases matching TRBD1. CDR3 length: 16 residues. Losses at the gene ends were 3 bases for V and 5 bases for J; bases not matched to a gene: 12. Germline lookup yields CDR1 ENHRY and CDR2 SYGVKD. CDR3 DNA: TGTGCCATCAGTGATCACCAGAGACAGGGAAGTACTGAAGCTTTCTTT. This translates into CAISDHQRQGSTEAFF.

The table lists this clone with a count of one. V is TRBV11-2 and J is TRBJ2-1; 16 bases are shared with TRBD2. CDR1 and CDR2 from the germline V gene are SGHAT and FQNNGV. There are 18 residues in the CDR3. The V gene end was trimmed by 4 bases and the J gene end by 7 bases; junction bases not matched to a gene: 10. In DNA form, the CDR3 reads TGTGCCAGCAGCTCTCGCTCCGGGACTAGCGGGAGGGTAAATGAGCAGTTCTTC. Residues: CASSSRSGTSGRVNEQFF.

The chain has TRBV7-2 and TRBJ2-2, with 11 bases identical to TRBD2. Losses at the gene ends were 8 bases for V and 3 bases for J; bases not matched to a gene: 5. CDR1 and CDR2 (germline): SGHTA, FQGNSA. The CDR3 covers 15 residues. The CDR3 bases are TGTGCCAGCTTAGCGGGAGGGATAGACACCGGGGAGCTGTTTTTT. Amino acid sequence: CASLAGGIDTGELFF.

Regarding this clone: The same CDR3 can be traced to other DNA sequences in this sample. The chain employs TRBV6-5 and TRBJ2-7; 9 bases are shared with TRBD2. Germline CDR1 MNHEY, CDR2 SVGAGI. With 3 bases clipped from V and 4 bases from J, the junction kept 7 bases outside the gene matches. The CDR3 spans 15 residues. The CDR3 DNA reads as TGTGCCAGCAGTTATAGCGGGAGTATTTCGTACGAGCAGTACTTC. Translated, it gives CASSYSGSISYEQYF.

Here the CDR3 reads CASSLVASGAPYLYEQYF. The CDR3 bases are TGTGCCAGCAGCTTGGTAGCCAGCGGGGCCCCCTACCTCTACGAGCAGTACTTC. The genes are TRBV5-5 and TRBJ2-7; 7 bases match TRBD2. The V gene end was trimmed by 0 bases and the J gene end by 3 bases; junction bases not matched to a gene: 15. The CDR3 runs to 18 residues. The germline V gene has CDR1 SGHKS and CDR2 YYEKEE (reference sequence).

In nucleotides, the CDR3 is TGCGCCAGCAGCTTCCTGTGGAACACTGAAGCTTTCTTT. Its translation is CASSFLWNTEAFF. The rearrangement links TRBV5-1 to TRBJ1-1; no definite D call. From germline, CDR1 is SGHRS and CDR2 YFSETQ. The CDR3 totals 13 residues. The V end was cut by 2 bases, the J end by 1 base, with 6 bases between.

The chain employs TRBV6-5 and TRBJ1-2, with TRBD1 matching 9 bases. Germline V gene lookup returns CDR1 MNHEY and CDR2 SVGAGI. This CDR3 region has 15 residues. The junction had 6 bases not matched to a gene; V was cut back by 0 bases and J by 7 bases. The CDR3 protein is CASSYSIQGASGYTF. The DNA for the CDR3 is TGTGCCAGCAGTTACTCGATACAGGGGGCATCTGGCTACACCTTC.

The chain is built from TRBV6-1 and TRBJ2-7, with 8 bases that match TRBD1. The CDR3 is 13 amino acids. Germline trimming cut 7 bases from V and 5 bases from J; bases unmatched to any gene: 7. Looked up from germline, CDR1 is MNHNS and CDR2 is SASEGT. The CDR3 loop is CASMRQGANEQYF. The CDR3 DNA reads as TGTGCCAGCATGAGGCAGGGGGCGAACGAGCAGTACTTC.

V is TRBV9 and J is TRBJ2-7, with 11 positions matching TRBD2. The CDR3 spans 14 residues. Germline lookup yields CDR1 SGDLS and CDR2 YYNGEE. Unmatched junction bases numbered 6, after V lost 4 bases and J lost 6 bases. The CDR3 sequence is CASSFSGGAGEQYF. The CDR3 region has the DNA TGTGCCAGCAGCTTTAGCGGGGGGGCGGGCGAGCAGTACTTC.

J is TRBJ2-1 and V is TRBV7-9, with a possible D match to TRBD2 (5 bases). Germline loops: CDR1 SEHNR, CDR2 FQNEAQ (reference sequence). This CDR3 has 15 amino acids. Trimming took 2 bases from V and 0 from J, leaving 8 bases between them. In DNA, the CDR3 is TGTGCCAGCAGCTTAAGAGGGAGCTCCTACAATGAGCAGTTCTTC. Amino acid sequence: CASSLRGSSYNEQFF.

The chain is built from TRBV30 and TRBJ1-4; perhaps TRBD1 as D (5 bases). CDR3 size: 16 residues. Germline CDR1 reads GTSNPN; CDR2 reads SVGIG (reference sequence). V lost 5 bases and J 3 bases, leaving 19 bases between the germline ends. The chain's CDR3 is CAWLGYGDSSNEKLFF. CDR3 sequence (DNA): TGTGCCTGGTTAGGTTATGGGGACTCTTCTAATGAAAAACTGTTTTTT.

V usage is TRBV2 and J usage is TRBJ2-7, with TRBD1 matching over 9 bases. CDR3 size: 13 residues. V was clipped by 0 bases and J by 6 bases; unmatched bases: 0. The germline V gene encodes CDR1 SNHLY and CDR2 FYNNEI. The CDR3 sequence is CASSEADRGEQYF. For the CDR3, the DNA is TGTGCCAGCAGTGAAGCGGACAGGGGCGAGCAGTACTTC.

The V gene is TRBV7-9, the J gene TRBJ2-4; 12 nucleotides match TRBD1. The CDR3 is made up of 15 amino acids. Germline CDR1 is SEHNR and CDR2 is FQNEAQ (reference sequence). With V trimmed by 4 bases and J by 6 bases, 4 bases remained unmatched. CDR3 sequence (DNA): TGTGCCAGCAGCTCGGGACAGGGGGCCGGAAACATTCAGTACTTC. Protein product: CASSSGQGAGNIQYF.

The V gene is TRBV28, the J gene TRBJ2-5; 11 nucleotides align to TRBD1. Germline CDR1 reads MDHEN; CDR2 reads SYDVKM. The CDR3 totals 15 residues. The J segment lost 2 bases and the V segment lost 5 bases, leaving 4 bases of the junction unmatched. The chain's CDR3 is CASSPGQGVQETQYF. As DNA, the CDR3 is TGTGCCAGCAGTCCGGGACAGGGGGTTCAAGAGACCCAGTACTTC.

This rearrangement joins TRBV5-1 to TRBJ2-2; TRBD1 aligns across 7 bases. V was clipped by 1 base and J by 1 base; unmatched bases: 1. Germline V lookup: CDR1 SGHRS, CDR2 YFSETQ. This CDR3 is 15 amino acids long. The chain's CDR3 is CASSLNRGNTGELFF. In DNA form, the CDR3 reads TGCGCCAGCAGCTTGAACAGGGGGAACACCGGGGAGCTGTTTTTT.

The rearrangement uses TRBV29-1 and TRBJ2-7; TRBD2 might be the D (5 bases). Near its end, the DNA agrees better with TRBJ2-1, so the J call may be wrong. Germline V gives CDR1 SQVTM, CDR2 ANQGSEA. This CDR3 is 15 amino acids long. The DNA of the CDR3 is TGCAGCGTTGAAGATCCCAAACTAGTAACGAATGAGCAGTTCTTC. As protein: CSVEDPKLVTNEQFF.

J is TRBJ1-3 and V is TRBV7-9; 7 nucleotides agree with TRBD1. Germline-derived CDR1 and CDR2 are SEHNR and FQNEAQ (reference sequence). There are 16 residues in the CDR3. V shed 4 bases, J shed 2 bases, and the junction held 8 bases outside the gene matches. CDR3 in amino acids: CASSSMQGVTGNTIYF. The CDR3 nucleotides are TGTGCCAGCAGCTCGATGCAGGGGGTGACTGGAAACACCATATATTTT. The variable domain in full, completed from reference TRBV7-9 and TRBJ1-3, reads DTGVSQNPRHKITKRGQNVTFRCDPISEHNRLYWYRQTLGQGPEFLTYFQNEAQLEKSRLLSDRFSAERPKGSFSTLEIQRTEQGDSAMYLCASSSMQGVTGNTIYFGEGSWLTVV.

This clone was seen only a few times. The CDR3 bases are TGCGCCAGCAGTGGAGGGACGGGAGATACGCAGTATTTT. Protein product: CASSGGTGDTQYF. This sequence joins TRBV4-3 and TRBJ2-3; a possible D gene is TRBD2 (6 bases). Trimming stripped 6 bases from V and 5 bases from J, with 12 bases between. The length of the CDR3 is 13 residues. Per the germline V gene, CDR1 is LGHNA and CDR2 is YSLEER.

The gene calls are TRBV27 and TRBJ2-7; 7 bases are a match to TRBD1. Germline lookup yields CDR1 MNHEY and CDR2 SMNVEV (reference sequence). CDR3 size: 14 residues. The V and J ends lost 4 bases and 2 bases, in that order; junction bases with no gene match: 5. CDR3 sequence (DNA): TGTGCCAGCAGTTCCCAGACAGGGCCCTACGAGCAGTACTTC. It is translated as CASSSQTGPYEQYF.

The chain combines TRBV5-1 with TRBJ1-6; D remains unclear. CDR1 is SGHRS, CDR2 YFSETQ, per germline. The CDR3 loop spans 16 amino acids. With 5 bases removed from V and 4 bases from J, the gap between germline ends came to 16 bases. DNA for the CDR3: TGCGCCAGCAGACCAACCCCGACTGAATATAATTCACCCCTCCACTTT. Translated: CASRPTPTEYNSPLHF.